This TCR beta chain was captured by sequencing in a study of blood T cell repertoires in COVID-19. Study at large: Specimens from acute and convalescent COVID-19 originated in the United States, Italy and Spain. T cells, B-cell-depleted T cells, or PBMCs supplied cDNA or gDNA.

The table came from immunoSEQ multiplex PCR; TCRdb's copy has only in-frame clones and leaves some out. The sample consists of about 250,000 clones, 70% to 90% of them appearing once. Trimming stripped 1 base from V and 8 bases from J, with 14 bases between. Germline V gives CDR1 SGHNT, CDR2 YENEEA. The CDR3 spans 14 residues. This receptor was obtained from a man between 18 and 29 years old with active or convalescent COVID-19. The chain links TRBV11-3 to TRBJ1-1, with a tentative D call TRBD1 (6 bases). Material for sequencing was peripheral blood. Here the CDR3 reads CASSLGVTGSEAFF. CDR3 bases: TGTGCCAGCAGCTTAGGTGTGACAGGTTCCGAAGCTTTCTTT.